The 32 T cell receptor beta chains presented below share a single source sample, sequenced in a study of blood T cell repertoires in COVID-19. TCRdb keeps only in-frame clones here, not all; method: immunoSEQ multiplex PCR. The sample yields around 270,000 clones, approximately 80% seen once. The sample taken for sequencing was peripheral blood. The origin of the receptors is a man aged 55 to 69 with acute or convalescent COVID-19.

At least ten counts were recorded for this clone. The chain is built from TRBV2 and TRBJ2-2; 8 nucleotides agree with TRBD1. This CDR3 contains 15 residues. The V gene end was trimmed by 6 bases and the J gene end by 2 bases; junction bases not matched to a gene: 5. The germline V gene has CDR1 SNHLY and CDR2 FYNNEI. In nucleotides, the CDR3 is TGTGCCAGCAGCCTCAGGGGGCGAAACACCGGGGAGCTGTTTTTT. This gives the protein CASSLRGRNTGELFF.

This clone showed up just a few times. This chain uses TRBV7-9 with TRBJ1-1, with D unresolved. The V and J ends lost 0 bases and 2 bases respectively, with 10 bases between them. CDR1 and CDR2 from the germline V gene are SEHNR and FQNEAQ (reference sequence). The CDR3 consists of 15 residues. This chain's CDR3 is CASSLAPQTNTEAFF. The CDR3 nucleotides read TGTGCCAGCAGCTTAGCCCCCCAGACAAACACTGAAGCTTTCTTT.

The chain employs TRBV15 and TRBJ2-7; tentatively, D is TRBD2 (7 bases). The CDR3 covers 15 residues. The germline CDR1 and CDR2 sequences are LNHNV and YYDKDF (reference sequence). V lost 5 bases, J lost 3 bases, and 17 bases lay in between. The DNA of the CDR3 is TGTGCCACCAGCGGGGGGGGTTTGGGACACTACGAGCAGTACTTC. As protein: CATSGGGLGHYEQYF.

The chain recombines TRBV7-3 with TRBJ1-1; D may be TRBD1 (5 bases). The CDR3 is 13 amino acids. V was pared by 5 bases and J by 0 bases, with 7 bases between. Germline V gene data show CDR1 as SGHTA and CDR2 as FQGTGA. The DNA of the CDR3 is TGTGCCAGCAGCGCGACAGTGAACACTGAAGCTTTCTTT. Protein product: CASSATVNTEAFF.

The V call is TRBV5-1, the J call TRBJ2-7; TRBD2 matches 9 bases. V lost 5 bases to trimming and J lost 6 bases; unmatched junction nucleotides: 9. Germline CDR1 SGHRS, CDR2 YFSETQ. The CDR3 has 14 amino acids. The CDR3: CASSGGRAEGEQYF. The CDR3 DNA reads as TGCGCCAGCAGTGGCGGGAGGGCCGAGGGCGAGCAGTACTTC.

The V and J genes are TRBV7-9 and TRBJ1-2; TRBD1 might be the D (6 bases). This CDR3 comprises 15 residues. CDR1 is SEHNR and CDR2 is FQNEAQ in the germline V gene (reference sequence). Trimming left V 4 bases short and J 8 bases short, with 20 bases between. In DNA form, the CDR3 reads TGTGCCAGCAGCTACGGGCCACAGGGTTCACGGGGCTACACCTTC. As protein: CASSYGPQGSRGYTF.

J is TRBJ2-2 and V is TRBV10-3; D may be TRBD2 (5 bases). Germline CDR1 ENHRY, CDR2 SYGVKD. There are 15 residues in the CDR3. Trimming left V 6 bases short and J 0 bases short, with 11 bases between. CDR3 region: CAISPSITNTGELFF. DNA of the CDR3: TGTGCCATCAGCCCTAGCATTACGAACACCGGGGAGCTGTTTTTT.

J is TRBJ1-5 and V is TRBV2, with D tentatively TRBD1 (6 bases). Germline V gives CDR1 SNHLY, CDR2 FYNNEI. Trimming cost V 6 bases and J 0 bases, with 12 bases left between them. This CDR3 has 15 amino acids. This CDR3 reads CASSPDSYSNQPQHF. As DNA, the CDR3 is TGTGCCAGCAGCCCGGACAGCTATAGCAATCAGCCCCAGCATTTT.

The chain uses TRBV30 and TRBJ2-6, with 12 bases fitting TRBD1. Germline V gene data show CDR1 as GTSNPN and CDR2 as SVGIG (reference sequence). CDR3 length: 20 residues. V was pared by 8 bases and J by 4 bases, with 21 bases of the junction left unmatched. The CDR3 loop is CARSLALRDRGRPGANVLTF. The CDR3 bases are TGTGCCCGATCCCTTGCTCTGAGGGACAGGGGGCGCCCCGGGGCCAACGTCCTGACTTTC.

In this sample, this clone turned up a few times. This chain connects TRBV28 to TRBJ2-7; 8 nucleotides agree with TRBD2. This CDR3 is 16 amino acids long. V was clipped by 6 bases and J by 4 bases; unmatched bases: 14. CDR1 and CDR2 from the germline V gene are MDHEN and SYDVKM. The CDR3 DNA follows: TGTGCCAGCAGCAGCCCCCTAAGGGGCGGGGGGTACGAGCAGTACTTC. Translating it yields CASSSPLRGGGYEQYF. Drawing the rest from reference TRBV28 and TRBJ2-7, the complete variable domain is DVKVTQSSRYLVKRTGEKVFLECVQDMDHENMFWYRQDPGLGLRLIYFSYDVKMKEKGDIPEGYSVSREKKERFSLILESASTNQTSMYLCASSSPLRGGGYEQYFGPGTRLTVT.

This clone was counted between two and nine times. This rearrangement joins TRBV3-1 (or the pseudogene TRBV3-2) to TRBJ1-2; D unclear. The CDR3 covers 15 residues. V lost 1 base, J lost 8 bases, and 17 bases lay in between. Germline loops: CDR1 LGHDT, CDR2 YNNKEL (reference sequence). The CDR3 protein is CASSQASGPLGGYTF. The CDR3 DNA follows: TGTGCCAGCAGCCAAGCGAGCGGACCCCTCGGGGGCTACACCTTC.

The V call is TRBV5-1, the J call TRBJ2-3, with 7 bases identical to TRBD1. Trimming removed 0 bases from V and 2 bases from J; junction bases left unmatched: 15. CDR1 is SGHRS, CDR2 YFSETQ, per germline. The CDR3 has 19 residues. Written as DNA, the CDR3 is TGCGCCAGCAGCTTGGTCGTACCGGGCAGGGGGATTTCCACAGATACGCAGTATTTT. This translates into CASSLVVPGRGISTDTQYF.

This chain uses TRBV28 with TRBJ1-2; D is unclear. V lost 11 bases and J 3 bases, leaving 10 bases between the germline ends. CDR1 is MDHEN and CDR2 is SYDVKM in the germline V gene. The CDR3 length is 11 residues. This chain's CDR3 is CAASADYGYTF. The CDR3 bases are TGTGCCGCCTCAGCGGACTATGGCTACACCTTC.

J is TRBJ2-5 and V is TRBV30; no clear D gene. The CDR3 consists of 12 residues. Germline-derived CDR1 and CDR2 are GTSNPN and SVGIG (reference sequence). Trimming removed 3 bases from V and 4 bases from J, with 9 bases in between. As DNA, the CDR3 is TGTGCCTGGAGCTCCTCCCCAGAGACCCAGTACTTC. It encodes CAWSSSPETQYF.

This sequence joins TRBV28 and TRBJ1-1; 7 bases fit TRBD1. The V gene end was trimmed by 7 bases and the J gene end by 6 bases; junction bases not matched to a gene: 11. Per the germline V gene, CDR1 is MDHEN and CDR2 is SYDVKM. This CDR3 is 14 amino acids long. The CDR3 nucleotides are TGTGCCAGCACATCTGGGGCGAGGGGGCCTGAAGCTTTCTTT. Encoded protein: CASTSGARGPEAFF.

The chain links TRBV10-3 to TRBJ1-4, with 8 bases that match TRBD1. Trimming at V came to 1 base and at J to 7 bases, leaving 5 bases not matched to a gene. The CDR3 is 15 amino acids. Germline lookup yields CDR1 ENHRY and CDR2 SYGVKD. DNA of the CDR3: TGTGCCATCAGTGAGTTCGGGACAGGAGGTGAAAAACTGTTTTTT. Translated: CAISEFGTGGEKLFF.

The chain joins TRBV6-5 to TRBJ1-1; 8 bases align to TRBD1. The CDR3 sequence is 15 residues long. After removal of 5 bases from V and 3 bases from J, the junction contained 8 bases not matched to a gene. The germline gives CDR1 MNHEY, CDR2 SVGAGI. In nucleotides, the CDR3 is TGTGCCAGCAGTAAGCAGGGGGCTGGAGACACTGAAGCTTTCTTT. Translating it yields CASSKQGAGDTEAFF.

This clone was seen a few times. The rearrangement uses TRBV6-6 and TRBJ1-5; no firm D call. The length of the CDR3 is 16 residues. Trimming pared 7 bases from V and 0 bases from J, leaving 16 bases between. CDR1 is MNHNY, CDR2 SVGAGI, per germline (reference sequence). The CDR3 bases are TGTGCCAGCAACACGGGAGCAACGTATAGCAATCAGCCCCAGCATTTT. Protein product: CASNTGATYSNQPQHF.

The V call is TRBV2, the J call TRBJ1-2; D is unresolved. The CDR3 length is 15 residues. Looked up from germline, CDR1 is SNHLY and CDR2 is FYNNEI. Trimming removed 4 bases from V and 8 bases from J, with 20 bases in between. The CDR3 DNA sequence: TGTGCCAGCAGTGGCATGACTCTCGGTTACGGGGGCTACACCTTC. Translating it yields CASSGMTLGYGGYTF.

V is TRBV13 and J is TRBJ2-1, with 12 bases matching TRBD2. CDR1 PRHDT and CDR2 FYEKMQ come from the germline V gene (reference sequence). CDR3 length: 15 residues. V dropped 4 bases and J dropped 8; count of bases not matched to a gene: 6. The CDR3 is CASSSGLAGIHEQFF. The CDR3, as DNA: TGTGCCAGCAGCTCTGGACTAGCGGGAATTCATGAGCAGTTCTTC. The whole variable domain, remainder taken from reference TRBV13 and TRBJ2-1, is AAGVIQSPRHLIKEKRETATLKCYPIPRHDTVYWYQQGPGQDPQFLISFYEKMQSDKGSIPDRFSAQQFSDYHSELNMSSLELGDSALYFCASSSGLAGIHEQFFGPGTRLTVL.

The V gene is TRBV10-3, the J gene TRBJ1-4; D is perhaps TRBD1 (6 bases). This CDR3 is 16 amino acids long. Germline V gives CDR1 ENHRY, CDR2 SYGVKD. Deletions cut 4 bases from V and 1 base from J, with 13 bases between. CDR3 sequence reads: CAISGGQTGTNEKLFF. The CDR3 nucleotides read TGTGCCATCAGTGGGGGGCAGACGGGAACTAATGAAAAACTGTTTTTT.

The CDR3 protein is CASSSAAGQGGYEQYF. For the CDR3, the DNA is TGTGCCAGCAGCTCCGCGGCGGGGCAGGGTGGTTACGAGCAGTACTTC. The V gene is TRBV7-8, the J gene TRBJ2-7; D perhaps matches TRBD2 (6 bases). The CDR3 length is 16 residues. V was cut by 4 bases and J by 4 bases, with 20 bases left in between. The germline gives CDR1 SGHVS, CDR2 FQNEAQ.

The chain carries TRBV5-1 and TRBJ1-2; D remains unclear. The germline gives CDR1 SGHRS, CDR2 YFSETQ. The CDR3 runs to 13 residues. The V gene lost 4 bases and the J gene lost 6 bases, with 13 bases spanning the gap. The DNA of the CDR3 is TGCGCCAGCAGCCCGCCGAGGAGGGATGGCTACACCTTC. Translating it yields CASSPPRRDGYTF.

The V and J genes are TRBV19 and TRBJ2-7; tentative D call: TRBD2 (6 bases). This CDR3 contains 15 residues. V was shortened by 10 bases and J by 2 bases, with 21 bases between the two germline ends. Looked up from germline, CDR1 is LNHDA and CDR2 is SQIVND (reference sequence). For the CDR3, the DNA is TGTGCCACCACAGCTCCGGGACTTCAAGCCTACGAGCAGTACTTC. Its protein product is CATTAPGLQAYEQYF.

This chain uses TRBV7-9 with TRBJ2-3; the D gene is possibly TRBD2 (5 bases). The germline V gene has CDR1 SEHNR and CDR2 FQNEAQ (reference sequence). This CDR3 spans 14 amino acids. V lost 8 bases, J lost 0 bases, and 12 bases lay in between. Here the CDR3 reads CASESGTSTDTQYF. CDR3 DNA sequence: TGTGCCAGCGAGAGCGGAACTAGCACAGATACGCAGTATTTT.

This CDR3 reads CASRGDRANYGYTF. DNA of the CDR3: TGTGCCAGCAGGGGGGACAGGGCCAACTATGGCTACACCTTC. The chain joins TRBV2 to TRBJ1-2; 9 positions match TRBD1. From germline, CDR1 is SNHLY and CDR2 FYNNEI. The CDR3 is 14 residues long. V gave up 6 bases and J gave up 2 bases; unmatched junction bases: 4.

This rearrangement joins TRBV6-6 to TRBJ2-5, with TRBD1 matching over 9 bases. The CDR3 has 14 amino acids. The germline V gene encodes CDR1 MNHNY and CDR2 SVGAGI (reference sequence). V dropped 6 bases and J dropped 4; count of bases not matched to a gene: 6. The CDR3, as DNA: TGTGCCAGCAGGCCGGGACAGGGTGGAGAGACCCAGTACTTC. It translates to CASRPGQGGETQYF.

The chain combines TRBV2 with TRBJ1-5; possibly TRBD1 for D (5 bases). Trimming pared 9 bases from V and 4 bases from J, leaving 10 bases between. This CDR3 region has 12 residues. Germline V gene lookup returns CDR1 SNHLY and CDR2 FYNNEI. The CDR3 bases are TGTGCCAGTGGGGGGGGGAATCAGCCCCAGCATTTT. It encodes CASGGGNQPQHF.

The J gene is TRBJ2-1, the V gene TRBV24-1; unclear D gene. The CDR3 length is 14 residues. Germline loops: CDR1 KGHDR, CDR2 SFDVKD. The germline V and J ends were trimmed by 3 bases and 0 bases, with 5 bases remaining between them. The CDR3 protein is CATSDTGSYNEQFF. CDR3 nucleotide sequence: TGTGCCACCAGTGATACGGGCTCCTACAATGAGCAGTTCTTC.

The V and J genes are TRBV19 and TRBJ2-5; D is perhaps TRBD2 (5 bases). There are 16 residues in the CDR3. Trimming cost V 6 bases and J 5 bases, with 22 bases left between them. Germline CDR1 reads LNHDA; CDR2 reads SQIVND (reference sequence). DNA of the CDR3: TGTGCCAGTAGCGATAAGGTACTAGGGTTGGGTGAGACCCAGTACTTC. Its protein product is CASSDKVLGLGETQYF.

The J gene is TRBJ2-1, the V gene TRBV6-4, with TRBD2 identical over 12 bases. CDR3 length equals 17 residues. Unmatched junction bases numbered 6, after V lost 0 bases and J lost 6 bases. Germline V CDR1 and CDR2: MRHNA, SNTAGT. The CDR3 here is CASSDSGKLAGGNEQFF. CDR3 DNA sequence: TGTGCCAGCAGTGACTCGGGCAAACTAGCGGGAGGCAATGAGCAGTTCTTC.

V and J are TRBV13 and TRBJ1-2; D gene unclear. Per the germline V gene, CDR1 is PRHDT and CDR2 is FYEKMQ (reference sequence). The ends were cut back, 4 bases at V and 1 base at J, with 19 bases in the middle. The CDR3 runs to 17 residues. CDR3 loop: CASSSIYKSAINYGYTF. CDR3 DNA sequence: TGTGCCAGCAGCTCAATATACAAGAGCGCGATTAACTATGGCTACACCTTC. Full variable domain (outside the CDR3, taken from reference TRBV13 and TRBJ1-2): AAGVIQSPRHLIKEKRETATLKCYPIPRHDTVYWYQQGPGQDPQFLISFYEKMQSDKGSIPDRFSAQQFSDYHSELNMSSLELGDSALYFCASSSIYKSAINYGYTFGSGTRLTVV.